These 2 T cell receptor beta chains were sequenced from one sample in a study of T cells in Graves' hyperthyroidism and ophthalmopathy. Amplified regions were TCR beta CDR3 sequences from RNA transcripts. HTBI primers were employed in a first-round RT-PCR of the TCR CDR3. One entry per CDR3 protein, called by TCRdb with MiXCR from the multiplex PCR reads. The sample holds around 600,000 distinct CDR3 sequences; approximately 15% are singletons and the top ten take roughly 6.9%. Sequencing was carried out using blood. These receptors came from a woman aged 18 to 35 with Graves' ophthalmopathy.

This clonotype has a count of ten or more. The chain couples TRBV5-6 to TRBJ1-2; no clear D gene. V lost 1 base to trimming and J lost 3 bases, with 10 bases between them. Germline lookup yields CDR1 SGHDT and CDR2 YYEEEE. The CDR3 sequence is 14 residues long. CDR3 amino acids: CASSLSGGDYGYTF. The CDR3 DNA reads TGTGCCAGCAGCTTGTCAGGCGGTGACTATGGCTACACCTTC.

Ten or more counts support this clonotype. The V and J genes are TRBV20-1 and TRBJ1-4; D unclear. The V end lost 4 bases, the J end lost 8 bases, and 14 bases lay between the germline ends. This CDR3 contains 13 residues. CDR1 and CDR2 from the germline V gene are DFQATT and SNEGSKA (reference sequence). The CDR3 protein is CSAKPRAGEKLFF. The CDR3, as DNA: TGCAGTGCTAAGCCCCGGGCCGGCGAAAAACTGTTTTTT.